Presented here are 8 T cell receptor beta chains from one specimen sequenced in a study of cytomegalovirus exposure and HLA in healthy donors. 13 Jbeta primers and 60 Vbeta primers were used for the PCR. Libraries were prepared by immunoSEQ multiplex PCR; TCRdb keeps only in-frame clonotypes and omits some of them. There are around 94,000 clones in the sample; about three quarters occur only once, and 4.5% to 5.5% lies in the top ten. The sequencing sample was made of PBMCs. The source of these receptors is a woman aged 40 to 55 in good health and CMV-seropositive.

V is TRBV12-5 and J is TRBJ1-5, with 7 bases that match TRBD1. J was trimmed by 0 bases and V by 7 bases; bases with no gene match: 9. The CDR3 runs to 16 residues. Germline V gene data show CDR1 as LGHNT and CDR2 as FRNRAP. CDR3 amino acids: CASAFTGDDSNQPQHF. CDR3 bases: TGTGCTAGTGCCTTCACAGGGGACGATAGCAATCAGCCCCAGCATTTT.

This rearrangement joins TRBV7-2 to TRBJ2-3; 8 nucleotides align to TRBD2. J lost 2 bases, V lost 3 bases, and 4 bases had no gene match. The CDR3 extends over 15 amino acids. Germline V gene data show CDR1 as SGHTA and CDR2 as FQGNSA. CDR3 in amino acids: CASSFRTSSTDTQYF. The CDR3 bases are TGTGCCAGCAGCTTTCGGACTAGCTCCACAGATACGCAGTATTTT. The full variable domain, with the rest looked up from reference TRBV7-2 and TRBJ2-3, is GAGVSQSPSNKVTEKGKDVELRCDPISGHTALYWYRQSLGQGLEFLIYFQGNSAPDKSGLPSDRFSAERTGGSVSTLTIQRTQQEDSAVYLCASSFRTSSTDTQYFGPGTRLTVL.

The V call is TRBV6-5, the J call TRBJ2-2; D call uncertain. Trimming took off 4 bases at V and 4 bases at J, with 4 bases between the two ends. The germline CDR1 and CDR2 sequences are MNHEY and SVGAGI. The length of the CDR3 is 12 residues. CDR3 in DNA: TGTGCCAGCAGTTGGAGCACCGGGGAGCTGTTTTTT. This translates into CASSWSTGELFF.

The chain joins TRBV5-6 to TRBJ2-7, with 10 bases lining up with TRBD1. This CDR3 is built from 13 residues. With 6 bases clipped from V and 5 bases from J, the junction kept 5 bases outside the gene matches. Germline-derived CDR1 and CDR2 are SGHDT and YYEEEE. CDR3 amino acids: CASIRGQGDEQYF. CDR3 DNA sequence: TGTGCCAGCATCCGTGGACAGGGGGACGAGCAGTACTTC.

The chain carries TRBV15 and TRBJ2-1; TRBD1 is a possible D gene (5 bases). V lost 11 bases and J 0 bases, leaving 11 bases between the germline ends. Germline V lookup: CDR1 LNHNV, CDR2 YYDKDF (reference sequence). This CDR3 has 13 amino acids. CDR3: CASQGNSYNEQFF. CDR3 in DNA: TGTGCCTCCCAGGGAAACTCCTACAATGAGCAGTTCTTC.

V and J are TRBV5-6 and TRBJ2-3, with 7 bases matching TRBD1. The CDR3 has 17 residues. Looked up from germline, CDR1 is SGHDT and CDR2 is YYEEEE. Trimming cost V 4 bases and J 2 bases; bases outside gene matches: 13. The CDR3 is CASSAQAGTDFTDTQYF. The CDR3 bases are TGTGCCAGCAGCGCGCAAGCCGGGACAGACTTCACAGATACGCAGTATTTT.

This clone was picked up a small number of times. V and J are TRBV6-5 and TRBJ2-7; 8 positions match TRBD1. The CDR3 is 12 residues long. V lost 5 bases to trimming and J lost 9 bases; unmatched junction nucleotides: 6. The germline CDR1 and CDR2 sequences are MNHEY and SVGAGI. The CDR3 coding sequence is TGTGCCAGCAGTAGACTCAGGGGGCCGCAGTACTTC. This translates into CASSRLRGPQYF.

The V gene is TRBV7-2, the J gene TRBJ2-3; D gene unclear. Germline lookup yields CDR1 SGHTA and CDR2 FQGNSA. The V and J ends lost 2 bases and 0 bases respectively, with 6 bases between them. The CDR3 runs to 14 residues. The CDR3 region has the DNA TGTGCCAGCAGCTTATACAGTAGCACAGATACGCAGTATTTT. Protein product: CASSLYSSTDTQYF. Full variable domain (remainder filled in from reference TRBV7-2 and TRBJ2-3): GAGVSQSPSNKVTEKGKDVELRCDPISGHTALYWYRQSLGQGLEFLIYFQGNSAPDKSGLPSDRFSAERTGGSVSTLTIQRTQQEDSAVYLCASSLYSSTDTQYFGPGTRLTVL.